This T cell receptor (beta chain) was recorded in a study of blood T cells in healthy people across ages. Study-level points and caveats: The study regarded diversity estimates from one million T cells as underestimates.

All donors came from Russia, were Caucasian and healthy, and spanned ages about 6 to 100. Unmatched junction bases numbered 3, after V lost 6 bases and J lost 6 bases. The CDR3 is 13 amino acids. Germline V lookup: CDR1 MNHEY, CDR2 SVGEGT. The use of a sample-barcoded 5' primer and a J-beta primer mix characterized a second PCR of roughly 6 to 11 cycles. TCRdb ran MiXCR on the 5' RACE reads and lists one entry per CDR3 protein. The sample has 1.5 million to 2 million distinct CDR3 sequences, around 48% seen once. Points on this clonotype: Antigen specificity is unknown.

The receptor comes from a woman aged 40-49 years in good health. The material sequenced was blood. J is TRBJ2-7 and V is TRBV6-2 or TRBV6-3, with 12 bases identical to TRBD1. The CDR3 DNA reads TGTGCCAGCAGGGGGACAGGGGGCGGCGAGCAGTACTTC. Translating gives CASRGTGGGEQYF.